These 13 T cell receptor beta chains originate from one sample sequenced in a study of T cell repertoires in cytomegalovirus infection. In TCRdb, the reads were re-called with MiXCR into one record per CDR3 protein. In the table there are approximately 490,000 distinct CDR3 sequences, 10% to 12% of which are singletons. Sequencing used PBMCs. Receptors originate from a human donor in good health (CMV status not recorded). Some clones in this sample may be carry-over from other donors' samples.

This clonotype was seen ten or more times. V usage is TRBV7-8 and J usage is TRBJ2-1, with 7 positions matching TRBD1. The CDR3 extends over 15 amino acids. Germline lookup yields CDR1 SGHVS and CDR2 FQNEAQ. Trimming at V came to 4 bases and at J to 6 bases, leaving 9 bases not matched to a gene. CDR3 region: CASSSEGQLLNEQFF. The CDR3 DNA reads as TGTGCCAGCAGCTCCGAGGGACAGCTACTCAATGAGCAGTTCTTC.

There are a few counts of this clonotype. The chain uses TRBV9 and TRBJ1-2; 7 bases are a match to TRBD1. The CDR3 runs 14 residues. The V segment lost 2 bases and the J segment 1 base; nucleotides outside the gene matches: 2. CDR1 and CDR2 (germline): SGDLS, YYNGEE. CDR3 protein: CASSVGQLNYGYTF. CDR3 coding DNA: TGTGCCAGCAGCGTGGGACAGCTTAACTATGGCTACACCTTC.

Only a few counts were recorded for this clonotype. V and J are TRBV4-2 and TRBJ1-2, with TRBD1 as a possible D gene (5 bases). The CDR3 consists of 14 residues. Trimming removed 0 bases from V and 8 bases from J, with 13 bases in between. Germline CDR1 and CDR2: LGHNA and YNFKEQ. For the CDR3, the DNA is TGTGCCAGCAGCCAAGAGGCAGGGCGCCAGGGCTACACCTTC. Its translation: CASSQEAGRQGYTF.

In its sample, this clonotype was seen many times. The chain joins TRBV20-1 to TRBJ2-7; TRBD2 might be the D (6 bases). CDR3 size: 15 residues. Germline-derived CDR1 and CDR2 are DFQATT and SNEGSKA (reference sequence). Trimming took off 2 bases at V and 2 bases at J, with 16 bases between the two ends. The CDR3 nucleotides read TGCAGTGCTAGAAGCCGCGGGACTCCTACCTACGAGCAGTACTTC. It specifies CSARSRGTPTYEQYF.

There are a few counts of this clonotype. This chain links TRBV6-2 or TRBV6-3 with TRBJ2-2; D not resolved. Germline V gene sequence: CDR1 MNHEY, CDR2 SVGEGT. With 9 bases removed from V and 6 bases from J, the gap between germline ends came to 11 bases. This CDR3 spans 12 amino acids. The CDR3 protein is CASTLRAGELFF. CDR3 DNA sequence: TGTGCCAGTACTTTAAGAGCCGGGGAGCTGTTTTTT.

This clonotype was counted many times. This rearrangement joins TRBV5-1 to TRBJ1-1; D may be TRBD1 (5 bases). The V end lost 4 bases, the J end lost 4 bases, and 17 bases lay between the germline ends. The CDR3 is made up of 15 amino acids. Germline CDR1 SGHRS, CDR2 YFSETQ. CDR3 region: CASSPRDPGGTEAFF. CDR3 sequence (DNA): TGCGCCAGCAGCCCCCGGGACCCCGGGGGCACTGAAGCTTTCTTT.

DNA of the CDR3: TGCAGTGCTAGAAGATCAAGCGGGGAGACCCAGTACTTC. The encoded protein is CSARRSSGETQYF. This rearrangement joins TRBV20-1 to TRBJ2-5, with D perhaps matching TRBD2 (6 bases). The length of the CDR3 is 13 residues. Germline V gene lookup returns CDR1 DFQATT and CDR2 SNEGSKA (reference sequence). Trimming removed 2 bases at V and 5 bases at J, with 12 bases between.

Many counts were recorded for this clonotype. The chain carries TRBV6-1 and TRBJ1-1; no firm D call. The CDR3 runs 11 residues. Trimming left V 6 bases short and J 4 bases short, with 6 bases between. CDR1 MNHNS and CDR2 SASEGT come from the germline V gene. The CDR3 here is CASRRATEAFF. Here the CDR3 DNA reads TGTGCCAGCAGACGAGCCACTGAAGCTTTCTTT.

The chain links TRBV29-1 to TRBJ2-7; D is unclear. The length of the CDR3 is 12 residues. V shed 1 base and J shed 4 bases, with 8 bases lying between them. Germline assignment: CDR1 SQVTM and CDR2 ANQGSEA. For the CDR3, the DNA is TGCAGCGTTGAAGTAGGCAGGTACGAGCAGTACTTC. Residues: CSVEVGRYEQYF.

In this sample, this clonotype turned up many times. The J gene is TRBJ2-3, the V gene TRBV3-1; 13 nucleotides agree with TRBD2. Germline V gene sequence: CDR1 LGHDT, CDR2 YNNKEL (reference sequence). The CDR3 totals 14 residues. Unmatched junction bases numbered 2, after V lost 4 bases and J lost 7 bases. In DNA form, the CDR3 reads TGTGCCAGCAGCCCGGGACTAGCGGGGTATACGCAGTATTTT. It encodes CASSPGLAGYTQYF.

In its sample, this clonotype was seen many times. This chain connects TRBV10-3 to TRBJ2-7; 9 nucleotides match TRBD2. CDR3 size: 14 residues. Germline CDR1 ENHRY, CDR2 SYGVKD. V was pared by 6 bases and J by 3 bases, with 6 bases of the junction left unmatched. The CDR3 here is CAIRRSSGVYEQYF. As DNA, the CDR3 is TGTGCCATCAGGCGGTCTAGCGGGGTCTACGAGCAGTACTTC.

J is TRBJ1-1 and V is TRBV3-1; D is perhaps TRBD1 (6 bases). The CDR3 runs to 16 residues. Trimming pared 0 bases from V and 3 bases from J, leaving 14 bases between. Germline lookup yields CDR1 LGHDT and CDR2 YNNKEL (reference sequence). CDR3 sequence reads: CASSQESAGEYTEAFF. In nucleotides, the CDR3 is TGTGCCAGCAGCCAAGAATCGGCAGGGGAATACACTGAAGCTTTCTTT.

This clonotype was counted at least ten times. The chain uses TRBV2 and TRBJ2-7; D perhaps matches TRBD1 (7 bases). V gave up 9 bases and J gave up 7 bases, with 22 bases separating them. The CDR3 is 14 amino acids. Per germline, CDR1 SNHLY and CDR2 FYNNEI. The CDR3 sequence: CASLRDSGSGEQYF. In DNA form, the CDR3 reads TGTGCCAGTCTCCGGGACAGCGGGTCGGGAGAGCAGTACTTC.